The source of this TCR beta chain is a study of T-cell reconstitution after alpha-beta-depleted transplantation in children. Study-wide results and limits: T-cell counts and diversity at one year post-transplant came mainly from newly produced T cells.

This sample's TCRbeta library carried unique molecular identifier barcodes. TCRdb passed the PCR reads through MiXCR, listing each CDR3 protein once. This table has almost 600,000 distinct CDR3 sequences, roughly 30% appearing once. A remark on this clonotype: Its specificity is not known.

CDR3 length: 13 amino acids. V dropped 1 base and J dropped 11 bases, with 12 bases sitting between them. Germline V lookup: CDR1 DFQATT, CDR2 SNEGSKA (reference sequence). This clonotype originated in a boy under two years old with Wiskott-Aldrich syndrome, due to receive a stem cell transplant. Specimen: PBMCs, collected before TCRalphabeta/CD19-depleted stem cell transplant. The genes are TRBV20-1 and TRBJ1-6; D unresolved. In DNA, the CDR3 is TGCAGTGCTAGAGGTGGTCCCCCTACACCCCTCCACTTT. Its translation: CSARGGPPTPLHF.